These 2 T cell receptor beta chains came from one sample sequenced in a study of blood T cells in healthy people across ages. Primed by a sample-barcoded 5' primer and a J-beta primer mix, a second PCR proceeded for roughly 7 to 11 cycles. A single record per CDR3 protein comes from TCRdb applying MiXCR to the 5' RACE reads. Of fewer than 700,000 distinct CDR3 sequences listed, 40% to 45% are singletons. The sequencing input was blood. The receptors were sampled from a man older than 75 in good health.

The table lists this clonotype with a few counts. V usage is TRBV7-2 and J usage is TRBJ2-1, with D possibly matching TRBD2 (5 bases). With 5 bases removed from V and 9 bases from J, the gap between germline ends came to 11 bases. CDR1 SGHTA and CDR2 FQGNSA come from the germline V gene. CDR3 length equals 12 residues. CDR3 nucleotide sequence: TGTGCCAGCAGCCCGGGGTTCAGTGAGCAGTTCTTC. Amino acid sequence: CASSPGFSEQFF.

In this sample, this clonotype turned up a few times. The V and J genes are TRBV3-1 and TRBJ1-2, with 7 bases identical to TRBD1. The V and J ends lost 6 bases and 3 bases, in that order; junction bases with no gene match: 10. The CDR3 extends over 15 amino acids. Germline assignment: CDR1 LGHDT and CDR2 YNNKEL (reference sequence). CDR3: CASSYYRTGDYGYTF. CDR3 bases: TGTGCCAGCAGTTACTACCGGACAGGAGACTATGGCTACACCTTC.